This T cell receptor (beta chain) was recovered during a study of a mutant IDH1 vaccine in newly diagnosed glioma. Study-level information: Eight vaccinations were given in weeks 1, 3, 5, 7, 11, 15, 19 and 23. Treated patients, approximately 60% male and roughly 40% female, averaged approximately 40 years of age. General study points: Of all patients, under 95% showed vaccine-induced immune responses.

Germline assignment: CDR1 ENHRY and CDR2 SYGVKD. The CDR3 consists of 15 residues. The ends were cut back, 0 bases at V and 11 bases at J, with 14 bases in the middle. Time point given: week 5, during vaccination. Alongside topical imiquimod, each dose of vaccine comprised 300 ug of mutant IDH1 20-mer peptide. Repertoires were generated with immunoSEQ multiplex PCR, while TCRdb's copy carries only in-frame clones and drops some. Of approximately 26,000 clones listed, around four fifths are singletons. Worth noting for this clone: Its antigen is not identified.

The gene calls are TRBV10-3 and TRBJ1-6; possibly TRBD1 for D (6 bases). The receptor's source is a man in his forties with glioma. Some clones in this sample may be carry-over from other donors' samples. The sample in question was PBMCs, obtained from a glioma patient whose treatment included an IDH1 peptide vaccine. The CDR3 coding sequence is TGTGCCATCAGTGAGTCAAGGGACATTCCTACACCCCTCCACTTT. Residues: CAISESRDIPTPLHF.